This T cell receptor (beta chain) was identified in a study of blood T cells in healthy people across ages. V was pared by 6 bases and J by 2 bases, with 13 bases of the junction left unmatched. This CDR3 has 17 residues. Looked up from germline, CDR1 is SQVTM and CDR2 is ANQGSEA. A remark on this clonotype: Its antigen remains unidentified.

Study outcomes and limitations: Diversity of TCR beta per million T cells declined in a roughly linear way with age. The percentage of naive T cells correlated strongly with TCR beta diversity.

With a J-beta primer mix and a sample-barcoded 5' primer, a second PCR ran about 7 to 12 cycles. Via MiXCR, TCRdb re-called the 5' RACE reads, giving one row per CDR3 protein. The data hold 700,000 to 1,000,000 distinct CDR3 sequences, with roughly 44% observed a single time. Input material: blood. The chain uses TRBV29-1 and TRBJ1-5, with 10 bases that match TRBD1. The origin of this receptor is a man aged 55 to 70 in good health. In DNA, the CDR3 is TGCAGCGTAAGAAGGGAGACAGGGGGCTATTGCAATCAGCCCCAGCATTTT. Protein product: CSVRRETGGYCNQPQHF.